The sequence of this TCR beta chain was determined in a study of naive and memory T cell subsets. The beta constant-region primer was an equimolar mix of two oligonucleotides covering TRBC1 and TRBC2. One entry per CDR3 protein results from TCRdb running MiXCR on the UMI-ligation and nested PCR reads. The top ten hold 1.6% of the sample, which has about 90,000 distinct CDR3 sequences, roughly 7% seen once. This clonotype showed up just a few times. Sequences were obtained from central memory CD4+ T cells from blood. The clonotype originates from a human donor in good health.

The CDR3, as DNA: TGTGCCAGCAGCCAGGGTCTAGCGGCCTACGAGCAGTACTTC. Its translation is CASSQGLAAYEQYF. This chain joins TRBV11-2 and TRBJ2-7; TRBD2 aligns across 7 bases. The V and J ends lost 5 bases and 2 bases, in that order; junction bases with no gene match: 6. Germline assignment: CDR1 SGHAT and CDR2 FQNNGV. This CDR3 is 14 amino acids long.